This TCR beta chain was found in a study of radiotherapy plus CTLA-4 blockade in lung cancer. Across the study: Patients showed objective responses in 15% to 20% of cases, and disease control was achieved by approximately 31%.

Study-wide points: After treatment with radiotherapy plus ipilimumab, TCR clones that came from the tumor expanded in blood. Reported findings show early blood T cell clone dynamics, with interferon-beta, best predicted response.

The CDR3 extends over 15 amino acids. Germline V CDR1 and CDR2: MNHNY, SVGAGI (reference sequence). V trimming: 5 bases; J trimming: 4 bases; junction bases outside the gene matches: 6. Of note for this clone: The antigen is not known.

TCRdb keeps only in-frame clones here, not all; method: immunoSEQ multiplex PCR. The table has tens of thousands of clones, around 88% seen once; the top ten hold approximately 2.2%. People whose metastatic non-small-cell lung cancer was chemo-refractory got focal radiation along with CTLA-4 blockade by ipilimumab. The receptor comes from a human donor with non-small cell lung cancer who had a partial response to radiotherapy plus ipilimumab. The source material was peripheral blood, sampled from a patient treated with radiotherapy plus ipilimumab. The chain has TRBV6-6 and TRBJ2-1, with 9 nucleotides matching TRBD1. The CDR3 region has the DNA TGTGCCAGCAGTCAGGACAGGGGTGAATACAATGAGCAGTTCTTC. This encodes CASSQDRGEYNEQFF.